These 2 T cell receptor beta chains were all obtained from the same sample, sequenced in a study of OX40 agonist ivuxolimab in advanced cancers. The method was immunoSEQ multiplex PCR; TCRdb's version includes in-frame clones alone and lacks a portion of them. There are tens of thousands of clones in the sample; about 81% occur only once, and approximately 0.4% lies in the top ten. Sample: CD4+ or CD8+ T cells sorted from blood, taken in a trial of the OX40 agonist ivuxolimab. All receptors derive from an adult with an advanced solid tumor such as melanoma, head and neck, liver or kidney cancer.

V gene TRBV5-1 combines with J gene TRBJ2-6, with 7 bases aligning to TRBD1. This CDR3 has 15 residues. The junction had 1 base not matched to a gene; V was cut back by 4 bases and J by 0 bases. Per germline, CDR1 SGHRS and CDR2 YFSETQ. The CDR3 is CASSPGGSGANVLTF. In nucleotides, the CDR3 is TGCGCCAGCAGCCCAGGGGGCTCTGGGGCCAACGTCCTGACTTTC.

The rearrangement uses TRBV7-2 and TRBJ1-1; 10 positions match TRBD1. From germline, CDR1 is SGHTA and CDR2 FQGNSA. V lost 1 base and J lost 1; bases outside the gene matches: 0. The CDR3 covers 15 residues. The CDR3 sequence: CASSLGTGGNTEAFF. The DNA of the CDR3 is TGTGCCAGCAGCTTAGGGACAGGGGGGAACACTGAAGCTTTCTTT.